These 24 T cell receptor beta chains share one sample of origin, sequenced in a study of T cell repertoires in aging, cancer and after chemotherapy. Rearranged V-D-J TRB sequences were amplified with a mixed TRB-A/B primer pool. MiXCR, run by TCRdb on the multiplex PCR reads, gives a single entry per CDR3 protein. Of 1,200 to 1,500 distinct CDR3 sequences detected, roughly 50% appear once; the ten largest clones hold 15% to 20%. TCR beta rearrangements were amplified from peripheral blood genomic DNA. Sequencing input: blood. The receptors were sampled from a human donor with a blood cancer.

Within the sample, this clonotype is large. This chain joins TRBV15 and TRBJ1-1; D is unresolved. The CDR3 sequence is 13 residues long. Germline CDR1 reads LNHNV; CDR2 reads YYDKDF (reference sequence). V was cut by 1 base and J by 5 bases, with 8 bases left in between. CDR3 DNA sequence: TGTGCCACCAGCAGAGGGGAAGGGACTGAAGCTTTCTTT. This gives the protein CATSRGEGTEAFF.

The rearrangement joins TRBV12-3 or TRBV12-4 to TRBJ2-3; 9 bases map to TRBD2. V shed 6 bases, J shed 4 bases, and the junction held 11 bases outside the gene matches. The length of the CDR3 is 16 residues. The CDR3 DNA reads as TGTGCCAGCAGGGCCGGGGCGGGAGGGCCCGCAGATACGCAGTATTTT. Its protein is CASRAGAGGPADTQYF.

The rearrangement links TRBV11-1 to TRBJ2-1; 9 nucleotides line up with TRBD2. The CDR3 length is 15 residues. With 4 bases clipped from V and 8 bases from J, the junction kept 9 bases outside the gene matches. CDR1 SGHAT and CDR2 FQDESV come from the germline V gene (reference sequence). CDR3 sequence: CASSSPGTSRDEQFF. The CDR3 DNA is TGTGCCAGCAGCTCCCCCGGGACTAGCAGGGATGAGCAGTTCTTC.

This clonotype was seen only once. The chain couples TRBV12-3 or TRBV12-4 to TRBJ2-5; 9 bases agree with TRBD2. Unmatched junction bases numbered 7, after V lost 7 bases and J lost 4 bases. The CDR3 totals 14 residues. The CDR3 nucleotides are TGTGCCAGCACCCAGCGGGAGGCCCCAGAGACCCAGTACTTC. Protein sequence: CASTQREAPETQYF.

The rearrangement joins TRBV29-1 to TRBJ2-3; weak D call: TRBD1 (5 bases). V was cut by 4 bases and J by 2 bases, with 7 bases left in between. The CDR3 totals 12 residues. Germline V lookup: CDR1 SQVTM, CDR2 ANQGSEA. CDR3 bases: TGCAGCGTTGGGGGCTACACAGATACGCAGTATTTT. The encoded protein is CSVGGYTDTQYF.

The rearrangement joins TRBV2 to TRBJ2-7; TRBD2 is a possible D gene (5 bases). The CDR3 runs 13 residues. Deletions cut 3 bases from V and 2 bases from J, with 8 bases between. Germline lookup yields CDR1 SNHLY and CDR2 FYNNEI. CDR3: CASSDGAAYEQYF. The CDR3 DNA follows: TGTGCCAGCAGTGACGGAGCGGCCTACGAGCAGTACTTC.

The rearrangement joins TRBV11-1 to TRBJ2-2; 8 bases are a match to TRBD2. Per the germline V gene, CDR1 is SGHAT and CDR2 is FQDESV (reference sequence). The CDR3 consists of 16 residues. V shed 4 bases, J shed 3 bases, and the junction held 7 bases outside the gene matches. The CDR3 region has the DNA TGTGCCAGCAGCTCCCCCGGGAGGGCGGACACCGGGGAGCTGTTTTTT. Translating it yields CASSSPGRADTGELFF.

The chain carries TRBV11-1 and TRBJ2-3; D call uncertain. This CDR3 comprises 14 residues. V dropped 3 bases and J dropped 4 bases, with 11 bases sitting between them. CDR1 is SGHAT and CDR2 is FQDESV in the germline V gene (reference sequence). The CDR3 here is CASSLASGADTQYF. In DNA form, the CDR3 reads TGTGCCAGCAGCTTGGCTAGTGGAGCAGATACGCAGTATTTT.

The rearrangement links TRBV29-1 to TRBJ2-5; 12 positions match TRBD2. The CDR3 runs 15 residues. CDR1 and CDR2 (germline): SQVTM, ANQGSEA. After removal of 8 bases from V and 2 bases from J, the junction contained 9 bases not matched to a gene. This CDR3 is CSLRLAGGLQETQYF. The CDR3 DNA sequence: TGCAGCCTACGGCTAGCGGGAGGGCTACAAGAGACCCAGTACTTC. The whole variable domain, filled in from reference TRBV29-1 and TRBJ2-5, reads SAVISQKPSRDICQRGTSLTIQCQVDSQVTMMFWYRQQPGQSLTLIATANQGSEATYESGFVIDKFPISRPNLTFSTLTVSNMSPEDSSIYLCSLRLAGGLQETQYFGPGTRLLVL.

This clonotype is large by share. This chain uses TRBV19 with TRBJ1-2; 9 positions match TRBD1. V was clipped by 6 bases and J by 8 bases; unmatched bases: 16. The germline V gene encodes CDR1 LNHDA and CDR2 SQIVND (reference sequence). The CDR3 has 16 amino acids. The CDR3 region has the DNA TGTGCCAGTAGCCCCTCGCCGGGACAGGGAGGAGGCGGCTACACCTTC. It specifies CASSPSPGQGGGGYTF.

Only a few counts were recorded for this clonotype. The V gene is TRBV6-1, the J gene TRBJ1-2; 9 bases line up with TRBD1. This CDR3 has 15 amino acids. Trimming cost V 2 bases and J 8 bases; bases outside gene matches: 9. In germline, CDR1 is MNHNS, CDR2 SASEGT. CDR3 residues: CASSEQPGQGRGYTF. As DNA, the CDR3 is TGTGCCAGCAGTGAACAACCGGGACAGGGTAGGGGCTACACCTTC.

In its sample, this clonotype was seen a few times. The chain's CDR3 is CSAQGLGDQPQHF. In DNA, the CDR3 is TGCAGCGCCCAAGGGTTGGGTGATCAGCCCCAGCATTTT. V usage is TRBV29-1 and J usage is TRBJ1-5; D unclear. Deletions cut 7 bases from V and 5 bases from J, with 15 bases between. This CDR3 region has 13 residues. Germline assignment: CDR1 SQVTM and CDR2 ANQGSEA.

There are a few counts of this clonotype. The V gene is TRBV29-1, the J gene TRBJ2-5, with 8 bases identical to TRBD1. Per the germline V gene, CDR1 is SQVTM and CDR2 is ANQGSEA. This CDR3 contains 13 residues. With V trimmed by 8 bases and J by 4 bases, 9 bases remained unmatched. The DNA of the CDR3 is TGCAGCTTGGCTACAGGGGGGTTAGAGACCCAGTACTTC. Residues: CSLATGGLETQYF.

This clonotype has only one observation. The chain recombines TRBV28 with TRBJ1-1; 7 bases line up with TRBD1. Germline V CDR1 and CDR2: MDHEN, SYDVKM. V lost 9 bases to trimming and J lost 5 bases; unmatched junction nucleotides: 12. The CDR3 is 14 residues long. The CDR3 DNA reads TGTGCCAGTGAATCTGGAGGGGGCAGGACTGAAGCTTTCTTT. Translated, it gives CASESGGGRTEAFF.

This clonotype is judged medium-sized (0.01 to 0.1%). J is TRBJ2-6 and V is TRBV11-2; weak D call: TRBD1 (6 bases). Germline values: CDR1 SGHAT, CDR2 FQNNGV. The CDR3 covers 16 residues. The germline V and J ends were trimmed by 6 bases and 4 bases, with 16 bases remaining between them. The CDR3 protein is CASRYNRVAGANVLTF. CDR3 sequence (DNA): TGTGCCAGCAGGTATAACAGGGTAGCCGGGGCCAACGTCCTGACTTTC.

By its share, this clonotype is medium-sized. The chain uses TRBV7-3 and TRBJ2-5; D is perhaps TRBD2 (6 bases). The length of the CDR3 is 15 residues. CDR1 and CDR2 (germline): SGHTA, FQGTGA. Trimming removed 7 bases from V and 5 bases from J, with 20 bases in between. The CDR3 here is CASTQEGRAGETQYF. CDR3 bases: TGTGCCAGCACCCAAGAGGGGCGTGCGGGGGAGACCCAGTACTTC.

This clonotype is deemed medium-sized. This chain uses TRBV19 with TRBJ1-1, with unresolved D. The V and J ends lost 6 bases and 5 bases respectively, with 19 bases between them. The germline CDR1 and CDR2 sequences are LNHDA and SQIVND (reference sequence). The CDR3 has 15 amino acids. The chain's CDR3 is CASSRDRLLGTEAFF. CDR3 coding DNA: TGTGCCAGTAGCCGAGATCGTTTATTAGGAACTGAAGCTTTCTTT.

The genes are TRBV28 and TRBJ1-5; D is ambiguous. Germline CDR1 and CDR2: MDHEN and SYDVKM. This CDR3 has 16 amino acids. Trimming shortened V by 7 bases and J by 2 bases, and 18 bases separated the two germline ends. The CDR3 nucleotides read TGTGCCAGCAACCTTGCGGGCCCGAGGGGCAATCAGCCCCAGCATTTT. Its protein product is CASNLAGPRGNQPQHF.

The chain links TRBV6-5 to TRBJ2-1; TRBD2 aligns across 11 bases. J gave up 6 bases and V 5 bases, and 6 bases lay outside the gene matches. Per germline, CDR1 MNHEY and CDR2 SVGAGI. This CDR3 has 15 residues. The CDR3 loop reads CASSQRLAGGNEQFF. Here the CDR3 DNA reads TGTGCCAGCAGTCAAAGGCTAGCGGGAGGCAATGAGCAGTTCTTC.

This clonotype qualifies as large. Mismatch with germline at one junction end may stem from a read error. The rearrangement uses TRBV30 and TRBJ1-4; D remains unclear. CDR3 size: 11 residues. Per the germline V gene, CDR1 is GTSNPN and CDR2 is SVGIG (reference sequence). CDR3 sequence reads: CAWSLIGHKVF. The CDR3, as DNA: TGTGCCTGGAGTCTAATCGGGCATAAGGTTTTT.

The rearrangement uses TRBV19 and TRBJ1-6; 9 bases line up with TRBD1. Per the germline V gene, CDR1 is LNHDA and CDR2 is SQIVND (reference sequence). V gave up 10 bases and J gave up 9 bases; unmatched junction bases: 4. The CDR3 runs 12 residues. CDR3 coding DNA: TGTGCCACCGGACAGGGGCTTTCACCCCTCCACTTT. Amino acid sequence: CATGQGLSPLHF. Together with reference TRBV19 and TRBJ1-6, the CDR3 gives the full variable domain: DGGITQSPKYLFRKEGQNVTLSCEQNLNHDAMYWYRQDPGQGLRLIYYSQIVNDFQKGDIAEGYSVSREKKESFPLTVTSAQKNPTAFYLCATGQGLSPLHFGNGTRLTVT.

In its sample, this clonotype is medium-sized. V usage is TRBV11-2 and J usage is TRBJ1-1; 7 bases match TRBD1. Germline V gene sequence: CDR1 SGHAT, CDR2 FQNNGV. Trimming removed 5 bases from V and 5 bases from J; junction bases left unmatched: 11. The CDR3 is 15 residues long. The CDR3 region is CASSQLDRIDTEAFF. CDR3 DNA sequence: TGTGCCAGCAGCCAACTGGACAGGATAGATACTGAAGCTTTCTTT.

The chain couples TRBV29-1 to TRBJ2-5, with 8 positions matching TRBD1. There are 14 residues in the CDR3. Germline CDR1 SQVTM, CDR2 ANQGSEA. Trimming cost V 7 bases and J 7 bases; bases outside gene matches: 14. CDR3 sequence reads: CSGSDRVGGGTQYF. CDR3 coding DNA: TGCAGCGGCTCGGACAGGGTTGGAGGCGGGACCCAGTACTTC.

The V call is TRBV27, the J call TRBJ2-3; 7 bases line up with TRBD2. Trimming took 5 bases from V and 3 from J; bases not matched to a gene: 5. This CDR3 spans 14 amino acids. Germline values: CDR1 MNHEY, CDR2 SMNVEV (reference sequence). CDR3 region: CASSSGTPTDTQYF. CDR3 DNA sequence: TGTGCCAGCAGTAGCGGGACTCCGACAGATACGCAGTATTTT.